The 6 T cell receptor beta chains presented below share a single source sample, sequenced in a study of technical replicates of blood from several donors. Profiling relied on immunoSEQ multiplex PCR, and the TCRdb table lists in-frame clones only, not all of them. The sample holds around 69,000 clones, roughly 88% seen once. Source material: PBMCs. Source of these receptors: a human donor in good health. Some clones in this sample may be carry-over from other donors' samples.

The gene calls are TRBV7-9 and TRBJ2-5; maybe TRBD1 (6 bases). Between the trimmed V and J ends, which lost 5 bases and 2 bases, there was a span of 18 bases. Germline lookup yields CDR1 SEHNR and CDR2 FQNEAQ (reference sequence). This CDR3 is built from 16 residues. CDR3: CASSPGAQLIQETQYF. CDR3 bases: TGTGCCAGCAGCCCAGGGGCCCAATTAATTCAAGAGACCCAGTACTTC.

The V gene is TRBV7-2, the J gene TRBJ2-5; TRBD2 aligns across 9 bases. This CDR3 is built from 15 residues. J was trimmed by 7 bases and V by 2 bases; bases with no gene match: 8. CDR1 is SGHTA and CDR2 is FQGNSA in the germline V gene. CDR3 in DNA: TGTGCCAGCAGCTTATTAGCGGGAGAATTCGGGACCCAGTACTTC. This encodes CASSLLAGEFGTQYF.

The chain recombines TRBV10-3 with TRBJ1-5; 10 positions match TRBD1. V dropped 6 bases and J dropped 2; count of bases not matched to a gene: 4. From germline, CDR1 is ENHRY and CDR2 SYGVKD. This CDR3 contains 15 residues. This CDR3 reads CAISAGTGGNQPQHF. DNA for the CDR3: TGTGCCATCAGCGCTGGGACAGGGGGCAATCAGCCCCAGCATTTT.

V gene TRBV5-1 combines with J gene TRBJ2-3; 8 bases map to TRBD1. The CDR3 is 14 amino acids. V was clipped by 2 bases and J by 4 bases; unmatched bases: 3. Germline assignment: CDR1 SGHRS and CDR2 YFSETQ. DNA for the CDR3: TGCGCCAGCAGCTTCGACAGGGGCGCAGATACGCAGTATTTT. Its protein product is CASSFDRGADTQYF.

V gene TRBV7-2 combines with J gene TRBJ2-3; possible D gene TRBD2, 5 bases. The germline CDR1 and CDR2 sequences are SGHTA and FQGNSA. The V end lost 8 bases, the J end lost 2 bases, and 23 bases lay between the germline ends. This CDR3 region has 17 residues. The CDR3 region has the DNA TGTGCCAGCGGATTGCTGTCGAGGGCGCAGGACACAGATACGCAGTATTTT. Amino acids: CASGLLSRAQDTDTQYF. Complete variable domain (other parts from reference TRBV7-2 and TRBJ2-3): GAGVSQSPSNKVTEKGKDVELRCDPISGHTALYWYRQSLGQGLEFLIYFQGNSAPDKSGLPSDRFSAERTGGSVSTLTIQRTQQEDSAVYLCASGLLSRAQDTDTQYFGPGTRLTVL.

The chain has TRBV7-9 and TRBJ2-2; unclear D gene. Germline-derived CDR1 and CDR2 are SEHNR and FQNEAQ (reference sequence). The V and J ends lost 2 bases and 7 bases respectively, with 8 bases between them. This CDR3 is 13 amino acids long. The CDR3 region is CASSLSENGELFF. In DNA, the CDR3 is TGTGCCAGCAGCTTATCAGAAAACGGGGAGCTGTTTTTT. The full variable domain, rest sourced from reference TRBV7-9 and TRBJ2-2, is DTGVSQNPRHKITKRGQNVTFRCDPISEHNRLYWYRQTLGQGPEFLTYFQNEAQLEKSRLLSDRFSAERPKGSFSTLEIQRTEQGDSAMYLCASSLSENGELFFGEGSRLTVL.